This T cell receptor beta chain came from a study of beta chain features in type 1 diabetes (dated by TCRdb to 2016 to 2018). With regard to the full study: No differences in mean age, gender distribution, total cell number or subset yield were found between patients and healthy donors. A total of 107,917,701 sorted cells were examined across all samples, and RNA yield correlated strongly with the number of cells per subset. In the study, recently diagnosed type 1 diabetes patients and matched healthy donors were compared on the TCRB repertoires of their sorted circulating CD4+ T cell subsets. Regulatory and stem cell-like memory subsets were isolated from only 8 patients and roughly eight healthy donors, whereas naive and central memory subsets came from all 30 or so donors. Results the study describes overall, beyond this receptor: Because small numbers of individuals were included in the HLA sub-analyses, any influence of HLA type on TCRB rearrangement was left unresolved. Because cDNA was sequenced instead of genomic DNA, activated cells with high expression could be over-represented, although the groups did not differ in activation or CD3 levels. The naive, central memory and regulatory TCRB repertoires appeared to resemble one another more closely among patients than among healthy donors. Patients with type 1 diabetes made fewer insertions and deleted more nucleotides at VDJ recombination sites, implying thymic rearrangement abnormalities. In all four CD4+ subsets, TCRB CDR3 length was moderately but significantly shorter in type 1 diabetes patients. PCR might favor shorter templates, but patient and control samples were amplified and corrected together, so any skew would affect both groups equally.

From each donor, a single peripheral blood sample of 90 to 150 mL on average was drawn into heparinised tubes. Naive, central memory, regulatory and stem cell-like memory CD4+ T cells were sorted on a BD FACSAria II using a panel including CD45RO, CCR7, CD25, CD127, CD95 and CD27. Purity was above 98% for every sorted population. Right away, PBMCs were isolated by Lymphoprep density gradient centrifugation and were stained directly, with no culture step. So that batch effects would be minimized, each experiment stained and sorted samples in pairs, pairing one healthy donor with one patient. In regard to this clone: No antigen is known for it. The record has no base qualities; no much larger clone is one base away.

All of the isolated RNA was reverse transcribed with the High Capacity cDNA Reverse Transcription Kit, so expressed TCRB transcripts were sequenced. Deep immunoSEQ sequencing was performed on naive, central memory and regulatory T cell samples, with an average of roughly 3.6 million total reads per sample. Sorted cells were lysed in RLT buffer, and RNA was extracted using DNase-treated RNeasy Micro or Mini kits according to cell number. Each cell subset was processed separately to prevent cross-contamination, with patient and healthy donor samples processed together. TCRB sequences were amplified from cDNA with the immunoSEQ multiplex PCR, producing 87-bp fragments spanning the CDR3 region. Amplicons were sequenced on the Illumina HiSeq platform. In the paper's pipeline: Synthetic template baselines were used to correct PCR bias computationally, reads within Hamming distance 2 were collapsed, and singletons that could not be merged were discarded. By aligning reads against IMGT, V, D and J genes, CDR3 length, and insertions or deletions at six rearrangement sites were assigned. Within each subset, clonotype counts were normalized to sorted cell number, after which true diversity and Gini coefficients were computed with the tcR R package. The overlap coefficient, calculated on TCRB nucleotide sequences, was used to measure repertoire sharing. This immuneACCESS table, as held by TCRdb, lists in-frame sequences with V and J called but not all clones. Of the missing ones, under half trace to an unresolved V gene in checked studies; the others have no known cause. V, J and clone size reflect that table, while D and trimming were determined from the DNA. Present in this sample are about 170,000 clones, approximately 7.8% of which were seen just once. The biggest ten clones account for approximately 1% of the sample.

This TCR derives from a woman aged 40 to 50 with type 1 diabetes. Material: central memory CD4+ T cells from blood.

The CDR3 loop reads CASSRDTLDTQYF. The base sequence is TGTGCCAGCAGCCGGGACACCCTGGATACGCAGTATTTT. The sequence joins TRBV7-9 to TRBJ2-3, with a tentative D gene TRBD1 over 6 matching bases. The CDR3 spans 13 residues, from the cysteine through the phenylalanine. Solely the CDR3 DNA is kept, with 39 bases framed from the first base. The germline V gene (reference sequence) gives CDR1 as SEHNR and CDR2 as FQNEAQ. Cut back by 5 bases and 6 bases, the V and J ends lie 12 bases apart. Extended through the reference TRBV7-9 and TRBJ2-3 proteins, this CDR3 yields the full variable domain: DTGVSQNPRHKITKRGQNVTFRCDPISEHNRLYWYRQTLGQGPEFLTYFQNEAQLEKSRLLSDRFSAERPKGSFSTLEIQRTEQGDSAMYLCASSRDTLDTQYFGPGTRLTVL.